This note documents a single T cell receptor beta chain sequence. Its target is not known. TCRdb's copy holds only in-frame clones and misses some; the assay was immunoSEQ multiplex PCR. This sample has 150,000 or so clones; 90% occur once, and the top ten carry around 18%. The source of the sample is a study of T cell responses to AZD1222 COVID-19 vaccine. Study findings and constraints: Just six AZD1222 recipients were seropositive at baseline. Close to half of spike-specific TCRs reportedly recognize unmutated variant regions. White British people made up most donors, females outnumbered males, and clonal diversity was possibly underestimated.

Per germline, CDR1 MNHEY and CDR2 SMNVEV (reference sequence). V lost 5 bases and J lost 9; bases outside the gene matches: 6. The CDR3 loop spans 14 amino acids. The chain employs TRBV27 and TRBJ2-1, with 11 bases fitting TRBD1. The sequencing used peripheral blood, collected on day 0 of AZD1222 vaccination. The origin of this receptor is an adult in good health. CDR3 in amino acids: CASSRDRGDGEQFF. The CDR3, as DNA: TGTGCCAGCAGTAGGGACAGGGGGGACGGTGAGCAGTTCTTC.